Presented here are 14 T cell receptor beta chains from one specimen sequenced in a study of glioma-infiltrating T cells (dated by TCRdb to the mid-2010s). The listed sequencing device is Illumina MiSeq. The iRepertoire nested amplicon-rescue multiplex PCR (arm-PCR) platform was used to amplify TCR alpha and beta CDR3 regions from RNA. Clones were called with MiXCR by TCRdb after fastp trimmed the public reads at Q25, and only in-frame beta chains were retained. Each CDR3 protein appears once, grouped with its most common genes and DNA. This sample has roughly 350,000 distinct CDR3 sequences in its table, and roughly two fifths of those were observed once. The top ten clonotypes cover around 12% of the sample. The specimen sequenced was glioma tissue, nonneoplastic brain tissue, or PBMCs (not recorded which). The receptors were gathered from a human donor with low-grade glioma or glioblastoma, undergoing nonglioma brain surgery, or in good health (not recorded which).

The V gene is TRBV2, the J gene TRBJ2-1; TRBD2 aligns across 11 bases. Germline V gives CDR1 SNHLY, CDR2 FYNNEI. V was pared by 5 bases and J by 10 bases, with 7 bases of the junction left unmatched. The CDR3 extends over 14 amino acids. CDR3 nucleotides: TGTGCCAGCAGTATTAGCGGGAGGGCCTGGGAGCAGTTCTTC. Translated, it gives CASSISGRAWEQFF.

Many counts were recorded for this clonotype. The chain recombines TRBV20-1 with TRBJ2-1; possibly TRBD2 for D (6 bases). CDR3 length equals 14 residues. With 0 bases removed from V and 6 bases from J, the gap between germline ends came to 12 bases. Germline CDR1 reads DFQATT; CDR2 reads SNEGSKA (reference sequence). The CDR3 DNA is TGCAGTGCTAGAGAGGGGACTCTTCCCAATGAGCAGTTCTTC. The encoded protein is CSAREGTLPNEQFF.

The gene calls are TRBV5-1 and TRBJ2-3; 12 nucleotides agree with TRBD1. V trimming: 7 bases; J trimming: 4 bases; junction bases outside the gene matches: 7. CDR3 length: 15 amino acids. Germline V gene data show CDR1 as SGHRS and CDR2 as YFSETQ. The CDR3 is CASQRGTGGPDTQYF. For the CDR3, the DNA is TGCGCCAGCCAAAGAGGGACAGGGGGCCCAGATACGCAGTATTTT.

This clonotype was observed many times. Relative to the germline gene, one junction end is altered; a read error may explain this. V usage is TRBV28 and J usage is TRBJ2-7; possible D gene TRBD1, 6 bases. Germline V gene data show CDR1 as MDHEN and CDR2 as SYDVKM. CDR3 length: 14 residues. The CDR3 here is CASTAGTTSSVAYF. CDR3 nucleotide sequence: TGTGCCAGCACCGCCGGGACAACCAGCTCGGTTGCTTATTTC.

The table lists this clonotype with a few counts. Its ends do not fully match the called genes, so a read error is possible. The chain combines TRBV6-1 with TRBJ1-4, with 7 nucleotides matching TRBD1. Germline loops: CDR1 MNHNS, CDR2 SASEGT. The CDR3 has 15 amino acids. CDR3 sequence (DNA): TGTGCCATCAGTGAGGGACAGCCAACTAATGAAAAACTGTTTTTT. Translation: CAISEGQPTNEKLFF.

Of note for this clonotype: One end of the junction fails to match germline, which may point to a read error. The chain employs TRBV7-2 and TRBJ2-7, with unresolved D. Germline values: CDR1 SGHTA, CDR2 FQGNSA. This CDR3 comprises 15 residues. The CDR3 DNA is TGTGCCTGCAGCCCCGGCCAAAACCCTCACTACGAGCAGTACTTC. It encodes CACSPGQNPHYEQYF. Full variable domain (remainder filled in from reference TRBV7-2 and TRBJ2-7): GAGVSQSPSNKVTEKGKDVELRCDPISGHTALYWYRQSLGQGLEFLIYFQGNSAPDKSGLPSDRFSAERTGGSVSTLTIQRTQQEDSAVYLCACSPGQNPHYEQYFGPGTRLTVT.

This chain uses TRBV4-1 with TRBJ2-3; D is uncertain. Trimming pared 0 bases from V and 0 bases from J, leaving 7 bases between. There are 15 residues in the CDR3. CDR1 MGHRA and CDR2 YSYEKL come from the germline V gene. CDR3 region: CASSQDSPSTDTQYF. The CDR3 region has the DNA TGCGCCAGCAGCCAAGATAGCCCTAGCACAGATACGCAGTATTTT.

The chain has TRBV20-1 and TRBJ2-2; 9 bases fit TRBD1. The CDR3 contains 15 residues. V trimming: 2 bases; J trimming: 3 bases; junction bases outside the gene matches: 4. Germline V gene sequence: CDR1 DFQATT, CDR2 SNEGSKA (reference sequence). The CDR3 is CSARTGGWDTGELFF. CDR3 sequence (DNA): TGCAGTGCTAGAACAGGGGGCTGGGACACCGGGGAGCTGTTTTTT.

This clonotype turned up a few times. The chain recombines TRBV14 with TRBJ1-4, with D unclear. The germline V gene has CDR1 SGHDN and CDR2 FVKESK. Trimming pared 0 bases from V and 8 bases from J, leaving 13 bases between. The CDR3 contains 15 residues. CDR3 coding DNA: TGTGCCAGCAGCCAAGATTTCGGCAGGCGAGAAAAACTGTTTTTT. It yields the protein CASSQDFGRREKLFF.

The chain recombines TRBV7-9 with TRBJ2-7; 9 bases agree with TRBD2. Germline lookup yields CDR1 SEHNR and CDR2 FQNEAQ (reference sequence). The CDR3 totals 14 residues. The V and J ends lost 4 bases and 6 bases, in that order; junction bases with no gene match: 7. DNA of the CDR3: TGTGCCAGCAGCTCGCTAGCGGGACGGAGCGAGCAGTACTTC. Amino acids: CASSSLAGRSEQYF.

This clonotype was seen many times. This chain links TRBV4-2 with TRBJ1-5; 8 bases agree with TRBD1. The CDR3 is 14 amino acids. In germline, CDR1 is LGHNA, CDR2 YNFKEQ. With V trimmed by 3 bases and J by 4 bases, 2 bases remained unmatched. This chain's CDR3 is CASSQRTGNQPQHF. In DNA form, the CDR3 reads TGTGCCAGCAGCCAGAGGACAGGGAATCAGCCCCAGCATTTT.

V gene TRBV10-3 combines with J gene TRBJ2-7; 9 nucleotides match TRBD2. The CDR3 sequence is 14 residues long. With 8 bases clipped from V and 3 bases from J, the junction kept 8 bases outside the gene matches. Germline lookup yields CDR1 ENHRY and CDR2 SYGVKD. CDR3: CAIGGTSGLYEQYF. In DNA form, the CDR3 reads TGTGCCATCGGTGGAACTAGCGGGCTCTACGAGCAGTACTTC.

The chain has TRBV7-9 and TRBJ2-7; the D is unclear. Germline loops: CDR1 SEHNR, CDR2 FQNEAQ (reference sequence). The CDR3 loop spans 11 amino acids. V dropped 6 bases and J dropped 5 bases, with 8 bases sitting between them. The chain's CDR3 is CASRLNHEQYF. The CDR3, as DNA: TGTGCCAGCAGGCTGAACCACGAGCAGTACTTC. Using reference TRBV7-9 and TRBJ2-7 for the parts outside the CDR3, the full variable domain is DTGVSQNPRHKITKRGQNVTFRCDPISEHNRLYWYRQTLGQGPEFLTYFQNEAQLEKSRLLSDRFSAERPKGSFSTLEIQRTEQGDSAMYLCASRLNHEQYFGPGTRLTVT.

A note on this clonotype: This may stem from a read error, because a much larger clone lies one nucleotide away. The chain uses TRBV4-2 and TRBJ1-1, with unresolved D. CDR1 LGHNA and CDR2 YNFKEQ come from the germline V gene. The CDR3 runs 13 residues. The CDR3 region has the DNA TGTGCCAGCAGCCAAGATGGGAACACTAAAGCTTTCTTT. Translation gives CASSQDGNTKAFF.